These 32 T cell receptor beta chains were all obtained from the same sample, sequenced in a study of tumor and adjacent non-tumor tissue in lung cancer (dated by TCRdb to the late 2010s). RNA was isolated from bulk unsorted tissue, and RNA quality was assessed with a NanoDrop ND-1000 and an Agilent 2100. The normal lung samples consisted of distant non-tumor tissue collected more than 3 cm from the tumor edge. The library was prepared using multiplex PCR. Sequenced on an Illumina HiSeq 2500. TCRbeta libraries were built by three rounds of nested PCR using primers (Table S4), following protocols modified from ARM-PCR. TCRdb ran its own pipeline on the public reads, namely fastp trimming at Q25 and MiXCR clone calling, and kept in-frame beta chains. Entries that share a CDR3 protein sequence are merged under the most common genes and DNA. Within this sample are 90,000 to 110,000 distinct CDR3 sequences, with about 61% of them counted one time only. The ten biggest clones cover under 20% of the sample.

Material: distant non-tumor lung tissue. The receptor set was obtained from a man between 60 and 70 years old with non-small cell lung cancer.

About this clonotype itself: A read error is possible here, since a much larger clone lies one base away. This rearrangement joins TRBV6-5 to TRBJ2-7; no clear D gene. V was trimmed by 0 bases and J by 0 bases, leaving 12 bases between them. The CDR3 totals 16 residues. Per germline, CDR1 MNHEY and CDR2 SVGAGI. CDR3 sequence: CASSYSKVASSYEQYF. The DNA for the CDR3 is TGTGCCAGCAGTTACTCGAAGGTCGCCAGCTCCTACGAGCAGTACTTC.

As concerns this clonotype: Germline is not matched at one junction end, which may reflect a read error. Written as DNA, the CDR3 is TGCGCCAGCGGCCAACTGGCGGGAGAGAAGACTGAGCAGTTCTTC. Its protein product is CASGQLAGEKTEQFF. This sequence joins TRBV4-3 and TRBJ2-1, with 7 bases lining up with TRBD2. The CDR3 is 15 amino acids. CDR1 and CDR2 (germline): LGHNA, YSLEER.

In regard to this clonotype: The junction and the germline gene differ at one end; a read error may be behind it. This chain links TRBV4-1 with TRBJ2-2, with 8 bases aligning to TRBD1. Germline assignment: CDR1 MGHRA and CDR2 YSYEKL. This CDR3 has 14 residues. The CDR3 protein is CANSHQGASGELFF. The CDR3 DNA reads as TGCGCCAACAGCCATCAGGGGGCGTCCGGGGAGCTGTTTTTT.

This sequence joins TRBV25-1 and TRBJ2-2, with 9 positions matching TRBD2. The germline V gene encodes CDR1 MGHDK and CDR2 SYGVNS. The V segment lost 5 bases and the J segment 5 bases; nucleotides outside the gene matches: 6. The CDR3 consists of 15 residues. The CDR3 bases are TGTGCCAGCAGTCCCAGCGGGAGGAGGACCGGGGAGCTGTTTTTT. Amino acids: CASSPSGRRTGELFF.

As concerns this clonotype: It may be a read error: a sequence one base away is much more abundant. The rearrangement joins TRBV20-1 to TRBJ1-4; 12 nucleotides agree with TRBD1. Germline lookup yields CDR1 DFQATT and CDR2 SNEGSKA (reference sequence). This CDR3 is 17 amino acids long. V trimming: 8 bases; J trimming: 2 bases; junction bases outside the gene matches: 12. The CDR3 reads CSTDGTGGPWTNEKLFF. The CDR3 DNA reads TGCAGTACTGACGGGACAGGGGGCCCTTGGACTAATGAAAAACTGTTTTTT.

There are many counts of this clonotype. The chain links TRBV7-8 to TRBJ1-4, with 10 bases fitting TRBD1. CDR1 SGHVS and CDR2 FQNEAQ come from the germline V gene. V dropped 3 bases and J dropped 7; count of bases not matched to a gene: 5. The CDR3 loop spans 15 amino acids. This CDR3 is CASSFAGTGAEKLFF. DNA of the CDR3: TGTGCCAGCAGCTTCGCCGGGACAGGGGCTGAAAAACTGTTTTTT.

This clonotype was seen at least ten times. CDR3 region: CATSDSGGTDTQYF. The DNA of the CDR3 is TGTGCCACCAGTGATTCAGGGGGAACAGATACGCAGTATTTT. The chain couples TRBV24-1 to TRBJ2-3; TRBD1 matches 7 bases. CDR1 is KGHDR, CDR2 SFDVKD, per germline. This CDR3 has 14 residues. J gave up 3 bases and V 2 bases, and 1 base lay outside the gene matches.

The CDR3: CASREHPTAEGYTF. The CDR3 DNA reads as TGTGCCAGCAGAGAACACCCGACTGCTGAGGGCTACACCTTC. The V and J genes are TRBV6-1 and TRBJ1-2; D ambiguous. The CDR3 has 14 amino acids. V lost 6 bases, J lost 8 bases, and 19 bases lay in between. Germline values: CDR1 MNHNS, CDR2 SASEGT.

This clonotype came up many times. This sequence joins TRBV15 and TRBJ2-3; D is undetermined. Germline V gene data show CDR1 as LNHNV and CDR2 as YYDKDF (reference sequence). The CDR3 runs to 15 residues. Trimming left V 0 bases short and J 5 bases short, with 12 bases between. CDR3: CATSRDLNKGDTQYF. The DNA for the CDR3 is TGTGCCACCAGCAGAGATCTTAATAAGGGAGATACGCAGTATTTT.

The chain recombines TRBV7-3 with TRBJ2-1, with D perhaps TRBD1 (5 bases). This CDR3 spans 17 amino acids. Germline V gene data show CDR1 as SGHTA and CDR2 as FQGTGA. V was trimmed by 5 bases and J by 2 bases, leaving 19 bases between them. The CDR3 is CASSDAGVTETYNEQFF. The CDR3 region has the DNA TGTGCCAGCAGCGATGCCGGCGTGACAGAAACCTACAATGAGCAGTTCTTC.

Details on this clonotype: One junction end does not reproduce the germline sequence, and a read error may be involved. The V and J genes are TRBV7-8 and TRBJ1-1; 7 bases line up with TRBD1. In germline, CDR1 is SGHVS, CDR2 FQNEAQ. The CDR3 is 16 residues long. For the CDR3, the DNA is TGTGCCAGCAGCACACGTCAGGGGGTTCGGAACACTGAAGCTTTATTT. It translates to CASSTRQGVRNTEALF.

Concerning this clonotype itself: This clone may be a read error of a much larger clone one base away. The CDR3 DNA is TGTGCCAGCAGCTCGCTAGCGGGTATGAGCAGGCAGTACTTC. Residues: CASSSLAGMSRQYF. This sequence joins TRBV28 and TRBJ2-7, with 8 bases fitting TRBD2. The CDR3 totals 14 residues. Trimming at V came to 6 bases and at J to 9 bases, leaving 13 bases not matched to a gene. The germline V gene encodes CDR1 MDHEN and CDR2 SYDVKM.

For this clonotype: Lacking the conserved final phenylalanine or tryptophan, this CDR3 likely reflects a read error. V is TRBV6-5 and J is TRBJ2-7; 10 bases agree with TRBD2. With V trimmed by 8 bases and J by 5 bases, 6 bases remained unmatched. The CDR3 consists of 13 residues. Germline V gives CDR1 MNHEY, CDR2 SVGAGI. CDR3 DNA: TGTGCCAGCCACTTGGGACTAGCGAACGAGCAGTACCTC. Its translation: CASHLGLANEQYL.

A remark on this clonotype: Sequence at one end of the junction differs from germline and may be a read error. V gene TRBV11-1 combines with J gene TRBJ2-7; no reliable D call. The CDR3 sequence is 17 residues long. CDR1 is SGHAT, CDR2 FQDESV, per germline (reference sequence). The CDR3 sequence: CASSPRMGGSGSYKQYF. The CDR3 DNA follows: TGTGCAAGCAGCCCCCGTATGGGCGGATCCGGCTCCTACAAGCAGTACTTC.

This clonotype was seen only a few times. With a much larger clone just one base away, this may be a read error. The V and J genes are TRBV29-1 and TRBJ1-1, with a possible D match to TRBD1 (6 bases). The CDR3 covers 12 residues. V was cut by 3 bases and J by 4 bases, with 9 bases left in between. The germline V gene has CDR1 SQVTM and CDR2 ANQGSEA. The chain's CDR3 is CSVEDSRTEAFF. The CDR3 bases are TGCAGCGTTGAGGACAGCCGCACTGAAGCTTTCTTT. Full variable domain (remainder filled in from reference TRBV29-1 and TRBJ1-1): SAVISQKPSRDICQRGTSLTIQCQVDSQVTMMFWYRQQPGQSLTLIATANQGSEATYESGFVIDKFPISRPNLTFSTLTVSNMSPEDSSIYLCSVEDSRTEAFFGQGTRLTVV.

Remarks on this clonotype: One junction end does not reproduce the germline sequence, and a read error may be involved. The chain is built from TRBV6-1 and TRBJ2-7; D might be TRBD2 (6 bases). The CDR3 consists of 15 residues. Per germline, CDR1 MNHNS and CDR2 SASEGT. CDR3 in amino acids: CARSVGVAANYEQYF. In DNA form, the CDR3 reads TGTGCCAGAAGTGTAGGGGTAGCGGCAAATTACGAGCAGTACTTC.

This clonotype was picked up many times. The chain uses TRBV12-3 or TRBV12-4 and TRBJ1-2, with 10 bases fitting TRBD1. V shed 6 bases, J shed 1 base, and the junction held 2 bases outside the gene matches. This CDR3 contains 14 residues. The CDR3 is CASRGTGDNYGYTF. As DNA, the CDR3 is TGTGCCAGCAGAGGGACAGGGGATAACTATGGCTACACCTTC.

This clonotype came up many times. The chain uses TRBV4-2 and TRBJ1-2, with D maybe TRBD1 (6 bases). Trimming removed 2 bases at V and 8 bases at J, with 15 bases between. The CDR3 spans 14 residues. Germline V lookup: CDR1 LGHNA, CDR2 YNFKEQ. The CDR3 here is CASSQQGQTNGYTF. In nucleotides, the CDR3 is TGTGCCAGCAGCCAACAAGGACAGACGAACGGCTACACCTTC.

Points on this clonotype: Since no conserved phenylalanine or tryptophan closes the CDR3, a read error is the likely cause. The rearrangement links TRBV9 to TRBJ1-5; 7 nucleotides align to TRBD1. Germline V gene sequence: CDR1 SGDLS, CDR2 YYNGEE. The CDR3 is 13 residues long. This CDR3 reads CASSIQGNQPQHV. The CDR3 DNA reads as TGTGCAAGCAGCATACAGGGGAATCAGCCCCAGCATGTT.

To note about this clonotype: A junction boundary mismatches the germline segment, possibly from a read error. J is TRBJ2-3 and V is TRBV11-3; no definite D call. In germline, CDR1 is SGHNT, CDR2 YENEEA. The CDR3 runs 15 residues. CDR3 in DNA: TGTGCCAGCAGCCGGATAACCCAGGCCACAGATACGCAGTGTTTT. Amino acid sequence: CASSRITQATDTQCF.

This clonotype was detected only a few times. This chain links TRBV20-1 with TRBJ2-3; 12 bases match TRBD2. In germline, CDR1 is DFQATT, CDR2 SNEGSKA (reference sequence). Trimming removed 5 bases from V and 3 bases from J; junction bases left unmatched: 3. The length of the CDR3 is 14 residues. The DNA of the CDR3 is TGCAGTGCTCGGACTAGCGGGATGACAGATACGCAGTATTTT. This translates into CSARTSGMTDTQYF.

Remarks on this clonotype: The CDR3 end shows no conserved phenylalanine or tryptophan, and so a read error is likely. This chain links TRBV11-2 with TRBJ1-1, with D possibly being TRBD1 (5 bases). Germline CDR1 SGHAT, CDR2 FQNNGV. The CDR3 totals 15 residues. The CDR3 DNA reads as TGTACCAGCACCCCAAAGGGTGGGGGTGTCACCGAAGCTTTCCTT. Translation gives CTSTPKGGGVTEAFL.

This clonotype was found a few times. This may be a read error: a much more frequent sequence differs by one nucleotide. The rearrangement links TRBV5-6 to TRBJ2-3, with TRBD2 identical over 9 bases. The CDR3 contains 16 residues. CDR1 is SGHDT and CDR2 is YYEEEE in the germline V gene. V lost 0 bases and J lost 4; bases outside the gene matches: 6. CDR3 bases: TGTGCCAGCAGCTTGGAGGTTAGCGGGGGAGCAGATACGCAGTATTTT. Residues: CASSLEVSGGADTQYF. Based on the CDR3 plus reference TRBV5-6 and TRBJ2-3, the full variable domain is DAGVTQSPTHLIKTRGQQVTLRCSPKSGHDTVSWYQQALGQGPQFIFQYYEEEERQRGNFPDRFSGHQFPNYSSELNVNALLLGDSALYLCASSLEVSGGADTQYFGPGTRLTVL.

Remarks on this clonotype: A junction boundary mismatches the germline segment, possibly from a read error. This chain uses TRBV6-2 or TRBV6-3 with TRBJ1-2; D is perhaps TRBD1 (5 bases). This CDR3 comprises 14 residues. Germline V CDR1 and CDR2: MNHEY, SVGEGT. The CDR3 nucleotides read TGTACCAGCAGTTCCTCCTCTCTTGACAGAGGCTACACCTTC. Residues: CTSSSSSLDRGYTF.

This clonotype has a count of ten or more. The CDR3 DNA reads as TGTGCCAGCAGCCTCCGACAGGGGCCGACAGATACGCAGTATTTT. Its protein is CASSLRQGPTDTQYF. The gene calls are TRBV5-5 and TRBJ2-3; 8 nucleotides match TRBD1. The CDR3 totals 15 residues. V lost 4 bases, J lost 3 bases, and 7 bases stayed unmatched. Germline V CDR1 and CDR2: SGHKS, YYEKEE (reference sequence).

In its sample, this clonotype was seen many times. The chain links TRBV24-1 to TRBJ2-1; TRBD1 is a possible D gene (6 bases). V lost 3 bases to trimming and J lost 1 base, with 15 bases between them. The CDR3 loop spans 17 amino acids. Looked up from germline, CDR1 is KGHDR and CDR2 is SFDVKD. The CDR3 nucleotides are TGTGCCACCAGTGATACTACAGGGACCCAATCCTACAATGAGCAGTTCTTC. Its translation: CATSDTTGTQSYNEQFF.

This clonotype was counted a single time. The CDR3 bases are TGTGCCAGCAGCTCCTGGGGGACAGGAGCCAAGCCCTTAGCAAAAAACATTCAGTACTTC. Translating gives CASSSWGTGAKPLAKNIQYF. This chain uses TRBV7-9 with TRBJ2-4; 8 bases match TRBD1. The V and J ends lost 4 bases and 4 bases, in that order; junction bases with no gene match: 21. This CDR3 spans 20 amino acids. Germline V lookup: CDR1 SEHNR, CDR2 FQNEAQ (reference sequence).

About this clonotype itself: Mismatch with germline at one junction end may stem from a read error. This sequence joins TRBV28 and TRBJ2-7, with a weak D call TRBD2 (6 bases). The V gene's germline CDR1 is MDHEN and CDR2 SYDVKM. The CDR3 consists of 16 residues. CDR3 sequence: CASRTRGLGGSYEQHF. The CDR3 nucleotides read TGTGCCAGCAGAACCCGGGGCCTGGGGGGATCCTACGAGCAGCACTTC.

The sample holds a few counts of this clonotype. Given a much more abundant clone one base away, this may be a read error. This chain joins TRBV12-3 or TRBV12-4 and TRBJ1-1; TRBD1 aligns across 9 bases. V shed 6 bases, J shed 2 bases, and the junction held 7 bases outside the gene matches. CDR3 size: 15 residues. The CDR3 spells CASSRTGGDNTEAFF. The CDR3 nucleotides read TGTGCCAGCAGCCGAACAGGGGGCGATAACACTGAAGCTTTCTTT.

This clonotype appeared many times. The CDR3 region is CASSSGGGEGYTF. Here the CDR3 DNA reads TGTGCCAGCAGTTCGGGGGGGGGTGAAGGCTACACCTTC. The rearrangement uses TRBV6-6 and TRBJ1-2; D possibly corresponds to TRBD1 (5 bases). Per the germline V gene, CDR1 is MNHNY and CDR2 is SVGAGI (reference sequence). The CDR3 is 13 residues long. V was pared by 4 bases and J by 8 bases, with 14 bases between.

This chain links TRBV6-5 with TRBJ1-5, with TRBD1 matching 9 bases. The CDR3 is made up of 14 amino acids. The V gene's germline CDR1 is MNHEY and CDR2 SVGAGI. CDR3 amino acids: CAISKQGAGQPQHF. The DNA of the CDR3 is TGTGCTATCAGTAAACAGGGGGCTGGTCAGCCCCAGCATTTT.

As for this clonotype: The junction differs from germline at one of its ends, possibly a read error. This chain joins TRBV18 and TRBJ2-1; 8 bases map to TRBD2. This CDR3 is 15 amino acids long. CDR1 KGHSH and CDR2 LQKENI come from the germline V gene. The DNA of the CDR3 is TGTGCCAACTCACAGTCGGGACTAGACAACAATGAGCAGTTCTTC. Its protein is CANSQSGLDNNEQFF.